Listed below are T cell receptor beta chains from one sample, sequenced in a study of cytomegalovirus exposure and HLA in healthy donors. The assay was immunoSEQ multiplex PCR, and TCRdb's table has in-frame clones only and misses some. The sample lists fewer than 250,000 clones, about four fifths occurring once. The sample was PBMCs. The receptors were sampled from a man younger than 40 in good health and CMV-seronegative. Both conserved end residues are part of each CDR3. The order of the fields is J gene, D gene, clone size, V gene, CDR3 DNA, CDR3 protein. A D gene is named only where the DNA matches it firmly. Size values are once, few and many counts, or a class for expanded clones, and some rows have none.

TRBJ2-7 NA NA TRBV7-9 TGTGCCAGCAGCGCCAGTAGCTACTACGAGCAGTACTTC CASSASSYYEQYF
TRBJ2-1 TRBD1 NA TRBV11-3 TGTGCCAGCAGCCCGAACCGGGACAGGGAAGACAATGAGCAGTTCTTC CASSPNRDREDNEQFF
TRBJ2-3 TRBD2 few TRBV5-1 TGCGCCAGCAAGTACAGCGGGGGGTCCACGGGGAATACGCAGTATTTT CASKYSGGSTGNTQYF
TRBJ1-5 TRBD1 NA TRBV28 TGTGCCAGCAGCCTGGGACAGGATAGCAATCAGCCCCAGCATTTT CASSLGQDSNQPQHF
TRBJ1-1 TRBD1 NA TRBV6-6 TGTGCCAGCAGCCTCGACAGGGACACTGAAGCTTTCTTT CASSLDRDTEAFF
TRBJ1-2 NA NA TRBV4-3 TGCGCCAGCAGCCAAAACACAGGAGCTAACTATGGCTACACCTTC CASSQNTGANYGYTF
TRBJ1-1 TRBD1 few TRBV6-6 TGTGCCAGCAGAGCGCAGGGGGCCACTGAAGCTTTCTTT CASRAQGATEAFF
TRBJ1-5 NA NA TRBV11-3 TGTGCCATCTCAGGACATTTCAATCAGCCCCAGCATTTT CAISGHFNQPQHF
TRBJ1-1 NA few TRBV25-1 TGTGCCAGCGTTCGGGGGGATTCTGACACTGAAGCTTTCTTT CASVRGDSDTEAFF
TRBJ1-5 NA NA TRBV5-1 TGCGCCAGCAGCTCTGGGGGGGGCAATCAGCCCCAGCATTTT CASSSGGGNQPQHF
TRBJ1-2 TRBD1 NA TRBV18 TGTGCCAGCTCACTCAAGGGGACAGACCCCTATGGCTACACCTTC CASSLKGTDPYGYTF
TRBJ1-2 NA NA TRBV2 TGTGCCAGCAGTGAATCAGAAACCTATGGCTACACCTTC CASSESETYGYTF
TRBJ2-3 TRBD2 NA TRBV11-2 TGTGCCAGCAGCACAAGCGGGGGGGTCGCTAGCACAGATACGCAGTATTTT CASSTSGGVASTDTQYF
TRBJ1-2 NA NA TRBV7-9 TGTGCCAGCAGCTTAGTAGGGGTCAGTGGCTACACCTTC CASSLVGVSGYTF
TRBJ1-1 NA few TRBV12-5 TGTGCTAGTGGTTATTCAGACAGGAGTGCTTTCTTT CASGYSDRSAFF
TRBJ2-3 NA NA TRBV4-2 TGTGCCAGCAGCCAAGATGGAGGGGTGGGCACAGATACGCAGTATTTT CASSQDGGVGTDTQYF
TRBJ1-4 NA NA TRBV4-2 TGTGCCAGCAGCCAAGATAACAGCCCCCTGGGAAAACTGTTTTTT CASSQDNSPLGKLFF
TRBJ1-1 NA NA TRBV27 TGTGCCAGCAGTTTATACAGGGACACTGAAGCTTTCTTT CASSLYRDTEAFF
TRBJ1-4 NA few TRBV19 TGTGCCAGTAACCCCACATTCGGGACTGTACAAGAAAAACTGTTTTTT CASNPTFGTVQEKLFF
TRBJ2-5 TRBD2 few TRBV7-3 TGTGCCAGCAGCCCCGGCCGGACTAGCTGGGAGACCCAGTACTTC CASSPGRTSWETQYF
TRBJ1-1 TRBD1 NA TRBV19 TGTGCCAGTAGCCCATATGGCGGACAGGGGGCTCGCGTGAGCACTGAAGCTTTCTTT CASSPYGGQGARVSTEAFF
TRBJ2-7 NA once TRBV27 TGTGCCAGCAGTTTCGGAGGAGGGGTCTTGGAGCAGTACTTC CASSFGGGVLEQYF
TRBJ1-6 TRBD1 NA TRBV10-1 TGCGCCAGCAGTGAGAACAGGGGGAATTCACCCCTCCACTTT CASSENRGNSPLHF
TRBJ2-1 TRBD2 NA TRBV9 TGTGCCAGCAGCGTTGGCGGGGGGGCAAGCAATGAGCAGTTCTTC CASSVGGGASNEQFF
TRBJ2-3 TRBD1 NA TRBV19 TGTGCCAGTATTCGGACAGGGATTGGAGATACGCAGTATTTT CASIRTGIGDTQYF
TRBJ1-1 TRBD1 NA TRBV2 TGTGCCAGCAGGCAACAGGGGCCGCGGAACACTGAAGCTTTCTTT CASRQQGPRNTEAFF
TRBJ2-1 NA NA TRBV10-3 TGTGCCATCAGTGCAAAGCAGGAGGGGGCGAATGAGCAGTTCTTC CAISAKQEGANEQFF
TRBJ2-5 NA NA TRBV5-6 TGTGCCAGCAGCTTATTCGACACGCAAGAGACCCAGTACTTC CASSLFDTQETQYF
TRBJ1-3 NA NA TRBV7-9 TGTGCCAGCAGGGCGGGTCTCCAAGGGAGCACCATATATTTT CASRAGLQGSTIYF
TRBJ2-1 TRBD2 NA TRBV7-7 TGTGCTAGCAGCCCCCGACTAGCGGGGGGGTCCTACAATGAGCAGTTCTTC CASSPRLAGGSYNEQFF
TRBJ1-6 NA NA TRBV10-3 TGTGCCATCTTGCGGGATCTGAATTCACCCCTCCACTTT CAILRDLNSPLHF
TRBJ1-2 TRBD1 NA TRBV27 TGTGCCAGCAGTTCTGGGACAGGTTTTCCAGGAGGCTATGGCTACACCTTC CASSSGTGFPGGYGYTF
TRBJ2-7 TRBD1 NA TRBV27 TGTGCCAGCAGTGCCGGGACAGGGACCCACGAGCAGTACTTC CASSAGTGTHEQYF
TRBJ1-6 TRBD1 NA TRBV7-2 TGTGCCAGCAGCTCACGTCTTACAGGGGACTCCTATAATTCACCCCTCCACTTT CASSSRLTGDSYNSPLHF
TRBJ2-1 TRBD2 NA TRBV5-1 TGCGCCAGCAGCCCCCCGGGACTAGCGGGGGATGAGCAGTTCTTC CASSPPGLAGDEQFF
TRBJ2-2 TRBD2 once TRBV19 TGTGCCAGTAGTATCACTAGCGGGGGGGCCATCGGGGAGCTGTTTTTT CASSITSGGAIGELFF
TRBJ1-1 NA once TRBV9 TGTGCCAGCAGCGGCCCGGGGGGGGGCAGCACTGAAGCTTTCTTT CASSGPGGGSTEAFF
TRBJ2-5 TRBD1 NA TRBV7-9 TGTGCCAGCAGCCCCCGCGGGCAGGGGGCGCCGGGGGAGACCCAGTACTTC CASSPRGQGAPGETQYF
TRBJ2-1 NA NA TRBV4-2 TGTGCCAGCAGCCAAGAAGAGAGCTCCTACAATGAGCAGTTCTTC CASSQEESSYNEQFF
TRBJ1-2 NA NA TRBV13 TGTGCCAGCAGCTTTGGGCGTACCTATGGCTACACCTTC CASSFGRTYGYTF
TRBJ2-3 NA NA TRBV28 TGTGCCAGCAGTTTAGGGCTAGCTTCCACAGATACGCAGTATTTT CASSLGLASTDTQYF
TRBJ2-5 TRBD2 NA TRBV5-1 TGCGCCAGCAGCTTGGGGACTAGCGGGGGGCAAGAGACCCAGTACTTC CASSLGTSGGQETQYF
TRBJ2-3 TRBD1 NA TRBV7-3 TGTGCCAGCAGCTTCCAAGGGGGCGATACGCAGTATTTT CASSFQGGDTQYF